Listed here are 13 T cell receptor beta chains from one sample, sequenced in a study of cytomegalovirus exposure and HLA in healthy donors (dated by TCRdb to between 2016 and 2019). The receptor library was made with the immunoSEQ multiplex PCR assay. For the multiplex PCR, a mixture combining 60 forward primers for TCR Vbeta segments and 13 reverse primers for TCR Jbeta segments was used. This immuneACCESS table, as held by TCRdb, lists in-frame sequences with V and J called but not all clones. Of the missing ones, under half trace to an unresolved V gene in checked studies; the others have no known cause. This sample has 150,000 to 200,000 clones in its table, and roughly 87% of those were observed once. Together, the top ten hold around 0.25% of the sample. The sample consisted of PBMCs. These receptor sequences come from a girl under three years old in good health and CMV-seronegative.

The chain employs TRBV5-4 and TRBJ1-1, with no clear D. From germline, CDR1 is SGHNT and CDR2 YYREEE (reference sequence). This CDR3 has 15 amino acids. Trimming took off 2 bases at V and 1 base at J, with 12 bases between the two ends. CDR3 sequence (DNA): TGTGCCAGCAGCTTTCAAGGGAGAGAGAACACTGAAGCTTTCTTT. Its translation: CASSFQGRENTEAFF.

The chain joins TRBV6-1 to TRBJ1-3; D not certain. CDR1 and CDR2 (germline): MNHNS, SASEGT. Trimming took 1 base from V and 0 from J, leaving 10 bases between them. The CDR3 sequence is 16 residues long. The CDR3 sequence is CASSEVVGSSGNTIYF. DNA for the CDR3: TGTGCCAGCAGTGAAGTGGTAGGGAGCTCTGGAAACACCATATATTTT.

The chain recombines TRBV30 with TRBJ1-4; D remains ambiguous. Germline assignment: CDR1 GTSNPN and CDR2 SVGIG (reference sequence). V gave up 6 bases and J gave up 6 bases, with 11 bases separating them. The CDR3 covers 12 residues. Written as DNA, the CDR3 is TGTGCCTGCCGGCAGGTGGATGAAAAACTGTTTTTT. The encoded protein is CACRQVDEKLFF.

The CDR3 protein is CASSLVDEQFF. The DNA for the CDR3 is TGTGCCAGCAGCTTAGTCGATGAGCAGTTCTTC. The rearrangement links TRBV11-2 to TRBJ2-1; D is undetermined. V shed 1 base and J shed 8 bases, with 3 bases lying between them. Germline-derived CDR1 and CDR2 are SGHAT and FQNNGV. This CDR3 comprises 11 residues.

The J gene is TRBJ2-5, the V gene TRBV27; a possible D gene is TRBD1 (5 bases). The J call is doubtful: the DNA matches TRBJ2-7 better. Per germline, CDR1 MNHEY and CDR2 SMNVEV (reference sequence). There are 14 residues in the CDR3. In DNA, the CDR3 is TGTGCCAGCAGCCGCCAAACAGGCCCCTACGAGCAGTACTTC. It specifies CASSRQTGPYEQYF.

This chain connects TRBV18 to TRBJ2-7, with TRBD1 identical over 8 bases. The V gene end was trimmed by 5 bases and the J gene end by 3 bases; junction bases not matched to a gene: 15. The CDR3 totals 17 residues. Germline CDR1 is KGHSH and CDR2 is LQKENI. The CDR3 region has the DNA TGTGCCAGCTCAACAGGACCCAGGGGGCTAACGGGCTACGAGCAGTACTTC. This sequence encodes CASSTGPRGLTGYEQYF.

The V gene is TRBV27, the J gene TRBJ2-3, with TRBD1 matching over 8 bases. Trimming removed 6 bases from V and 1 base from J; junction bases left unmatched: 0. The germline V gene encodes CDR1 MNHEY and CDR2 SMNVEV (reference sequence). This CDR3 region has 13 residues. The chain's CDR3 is CASRTGGTDTQYF. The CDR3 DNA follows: TGTGCCAGCAGGACAGGGGGCACAGATACGCAGTATTTT.

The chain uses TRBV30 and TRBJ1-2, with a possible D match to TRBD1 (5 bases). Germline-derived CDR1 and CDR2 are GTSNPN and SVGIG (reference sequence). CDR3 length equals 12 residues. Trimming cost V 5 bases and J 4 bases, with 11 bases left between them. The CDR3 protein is CAWVPGGYGYTF. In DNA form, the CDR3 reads TGTGCCTGGGTCCCCGGGGGCTATGGCTACACCTTC.

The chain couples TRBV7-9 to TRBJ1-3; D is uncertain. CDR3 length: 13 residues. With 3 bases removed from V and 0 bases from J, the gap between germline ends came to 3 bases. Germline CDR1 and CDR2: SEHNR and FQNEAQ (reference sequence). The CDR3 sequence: CASSFNSGNTIYF. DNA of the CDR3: TGTGCCAGCAGCTTTAACTCTGGAAACACCATATATTTT. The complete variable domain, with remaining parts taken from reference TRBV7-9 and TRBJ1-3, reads DTGVSQNPRHKITKRGQNVTFRCDPISEHNRLYWYRQTLGQGPEFLTYFQNEAQLEKSRLLSDRFSAERPKGSFSTLEIQRTEQGDSAMYLCASSFNSGNTIYFGEGSWLTVV.

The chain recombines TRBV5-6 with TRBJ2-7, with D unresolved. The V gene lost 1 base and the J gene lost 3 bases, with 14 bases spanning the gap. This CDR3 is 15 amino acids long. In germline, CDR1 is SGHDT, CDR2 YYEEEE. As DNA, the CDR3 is TGTGCCAGCAGCTTGTTAGCTAAAGGTCTCTACGAGCAGTACTTC. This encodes CASSLLAKGLYEQYF.

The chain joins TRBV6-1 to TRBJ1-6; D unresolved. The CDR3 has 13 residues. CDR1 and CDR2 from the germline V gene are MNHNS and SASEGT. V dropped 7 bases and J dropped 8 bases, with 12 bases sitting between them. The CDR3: CASNLLIDSPLHF. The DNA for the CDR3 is TGTGCCAGCAATCTCTTAATCGATTCACCCCTCCACTTT.

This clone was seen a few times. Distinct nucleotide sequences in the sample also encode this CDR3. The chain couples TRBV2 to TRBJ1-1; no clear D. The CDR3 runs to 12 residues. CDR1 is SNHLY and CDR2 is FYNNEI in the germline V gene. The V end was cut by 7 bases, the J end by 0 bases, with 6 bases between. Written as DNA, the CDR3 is TGTGCCAGCACGCGGTTGAACACTGAAGCTTTCTTT. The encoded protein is CASTRLNTEAFF.

CDR3 DNA sequence: TGTGCCAGCTCACCCATAACGGGGGACACTGAAGCTTTCTTT. This codes for CASSPITGDTEAFF. The genes are TRBV18 and TRBJ1-1, with D perhaps matching TRBD1 (5 bases). The germline gives CDR1 KGHSH, CDR2 LQKENI. This CDR3 has 14 amino acids. V was cut by 3 bases and J by 3 bases, with 11 bases left in between. The variable domain in full, with the rest retrieved from reference TRBV18 and TRBJ1-1, is NAGVMQNPRHLVRRRGQEARLRCSPMKGHSHVYWYRQLPEEGLKFMVYLQKENIIDESGMPKERFSAEFPKEGPSILRIQQVVRGDSAAYFCASSPITGDTEAFFGQGTRLTVV.